The 17 T cell receptor beta chains given below trace back to one sample, sequenced in a study of cytomegalovirus exposure and HLA in healthy donors. Here immunoSEQ multiplex PCR was the method, and the copy in TCRdb shows in-frame clones only, minus some. The table lists 55,000 to 70,000 clones, roughly 90% of them singletons. Sequences were obtained from PBMCs. The receptors come from a woman in her twenties or thirties in good health and CMV-seronegative.

This clone showed up just a few times. The CDR3 protein is CASSPRDAVVSVQFF. The CDR3 bases are TGTGCCAGCAGCCCGCGGGACGCCGTGGTGAGTGTGCAGTTCTTC. The genes are TRBV28 and TRBJ2-1; D might be TRBD2 (6 bases). V was trimmed by 6 bases and J by 12 bases, leaving 24 bases between them. The length of the CDR3 is 15 residues. Per the germline V gene, CDR1 is MDHEN and CDR2 is SYDVKM.

The chain couples TRBV6-1 to TRBJ2-3; 9 bases are shared with TRBD2. CDR1 MNHNS and CDR2 SASEGT come from the germline V gene. V was pared by 8 bases and J by 0 bases, with 3 bases of the junction left unmatched. The CDR3 is 14 amino acids. CDR3 bases: TGTGCCAGCGGTACTAGCGGGAGCACAGATACGCAGTATTTT. This translates into CASGTSGSTDTQYF.

The genes are TRBV7-3 and TRBJ2-3; TRBD1 matches at 10 bases. J gave up 3 bases and V 0 bases, and 0 bases lay outside the gene matches. CDR1 is SGHTA, CDR2 FQGTGA, per germline. The CDR3 totals 15 residues. Here the CDR3 reads CASSLTGQGTDTQYF. CDR3 DNA: TGTGCCAGCAGCTTAACGGGACAGGGGACAGATACGCAGTATTTT. The full variable domain, rest sourced from reference TRBV7-3 and TRBJ2-3, is GAGVSQTPSNKVTEKGKYVELRCDPISGHTALYWYRQSLGQGPEFLIYFQGTGAADDSGLPNDRFFAVRPEGSVSTLKIQRTERGDSAVYLCASSLTGQGTDTQYFGPGTRLTVL.

This clone was found once. The V gene is TRBV7-2, the J gene TRBJ2-3; 7 bases agree with TRBD2. Germline V gene lookup returns CDR1 SGHTA and CDR2 FQGNSA. The ends lost 2 bases at V and 6 bases at J; junction bases unmatched: 11. The CDR3 has 16 amino acids. CDR3 bases: TGTGCCAGCAGCTTAAGGGGACGGCGGGAGTTGGATACGCAGTATTTT. Its protein product is CASSLRGRRELDTQYF. Based on the CDR3 plus reference TRBV7-2 and TRBJ2-3, the full variable domain is GAGVSQSPSNKVTEKGKDVELRCDPISGHTALYWYRQSLGQGLEFLIYFQGNSAPDKSGLPSDRFSAERTGGSVSTLTIQRTQQEDSAVYLCASSLRGRRELDTQYFGPGTRLTVL.

The chain joins TRBV28 to TRBJ2-2; D remains ambiguous. The V end was cut by 6 bases, the J end by 3 bases, with 5 bases between. Germline values: CDR1 MDHEN, CDR2 SYDVKM. The CDR3 is 12 residues long. The CDR3 DNA is TGTGCCAGCAGCCTCCACACCGGGGAGCTGTTTTTT. Amino acid sequence: CASSLHTGELFF.

The chain uses TRBV19 and TRBJ1-1; D gene uncertain. The CDR3 is made up of 17 amino acids. The germline V and J ends were trimmed by 1 base and 5 bases, with 20 bases remaining between them. The germline V gene has CDR1 LNHDA and CDR2 SQIVND (reference sequence). CDR3 region: CASSIASRRIRGTEAFF. In nucleotides, the CDR3 is TGTGCCAGTAGTATAGCGTCGAGGCGGATCCGAGGGACTGAAGCTTTCTTT.

The gene calls are TRBV7-9 and TRBJ2-1; D might be TRBD1 (6 bases). CDR3 length: 14 residues. The V and J ends lost 5 bases and 6 bases respectively, with 14 bases between them. Germline CDR1 SEHNR, CDR2 FQNEAQ (reference sequence). The CDR3 DNA reads as TGTGCCAGCAGCAAACAGGGACAAGTCAATGAGCAGTTCTTC. Protein product: CASSKQGQVNEQFF. The entire variable domain, with the rest obtained from reference TRBV7-9 and TRBJ2-1, is as follows: DTGVSQNPRHKITKRGQNVTFRCDPISEHNRLYWYRQTLGQGPEFLTYFQNEAQLEKSRLLSDRFSAERPKGSFSTLEIQRTEQGDSAMYLCASSKQGQVNEQFFGPGTRLTVL.

The chain couples TRBV9 to TRBJ1-1; tentative D call: TRBD1 (5 bases). Germline CDR1 reads SGDLS; CDR2 reads YYNGEE. CDR3 length: 15 residues. The ends were cut back, 3 bases at V and 5 bases at J, with 17 bases in the middle. Here the CDR3 reads CASSETQGWRTEAFF. The CDR3 coding sequence is TGTGCCAGCAGCGAAACGCAGGGATGGCGGACTGAAGCTTTCTTT.

The chain employs TRBV27 and TRBJ2-1; TRBD1 agrees at 8 bases. V was clipped by 5 bases and J by 7 bases; unmatched bases: 4. Germline V gene data show CDR1 as MNHEY and CDR2 as SMNVEV (reference sequence). The CDR3 length is 13 residues. CDR3 bases: TGTGCCAGCAGTGGACAGGGTCGGAATGAGCAGTTCTTC. Translation gives CASSGQGRNEQFF.

The chain joins TRBV6-5 to TRBJ2-3; D perhaps matches TRBD2 (5 bases). Germline V gene sequence: CDR1 MNHEY, CDR2 SVGAGI. The CDR3 contains 16 residues. Trimming stripped 2 bases from V and 0 bases from J, with 12 bases between. The CDR3 nucleotides are TGTGCCAGCAGTTACGGTCCAGGACTTAGCACAGATACGCAGTATTTT. Translated, it gives CASSYGPGLSTDTQYF.

This clone has only a few counts. The CDR3 nucleotides read TGTGCCAGCAGCTCCGGGACTAGCCCTTCCAATGAGCAGTTCTTC. This codes for CASSSGTSPSNEQFF. The chain couples TRBV7-7 to TRBJ2-1; 9 nucleotides agree with TRBD2. The CDR3 contains 15 residues. V lost 4 bases to trimming and J lost 6 bases; unmatched junction nucleotides: 7. In germline, CDR1 is SSHAT, CDR2 FNYEAQ (reference sequence).

V is TRBV2 and J is TRBJ1-1; 11 positions agree with TRBD1. V was clipped by 5 bases and J by 6 bases; unmatched bases: 5. The CDR3 loop spans 14 amino acids. Germline V gene lookup returns CDR1 SNHLY and CDR2 FYNNEI. CDR3 coding DNA: TGTGCCAGCAGTCGACCGGGACAGGGGGCTGAAGCTTTCTTT. It specifies CASSRPGQGAEAFF.

This clone has just one count. This chain links TRBV30 with TRBJ1-1; no firm D call. The V and J ends lost 3 bases and 0 bases respectively, with 14 bases between them. The germline V gene has CDR1 GTSNPN and CDR2 SVGIG (reference sequence). This CDR3 is built from 15 residues. The CDR3 DNA sequence: TGTGCCTGGAGGGGTTCGGGGAGGTTGAACACTGAAGCTTTCTTT. It encodes CAWRGSGRLNTEAFF.

This clone has just one count. The chain has TRBV13 and TRBJ2-7; 11 bases fit TRBD2. The CDR3 has 15 residues. Germline V CDR1 and CDR2: PRHDT, FYEKMQ (reference sequence). The trim removed 3 bases at V and 3 bases at J, leaving 4 bases unmatched. CDR3 coding DNA: TGTGCCAGCAGCTTTTTAGCGGGAGGGATCTACGAGCAGTACTTC. Translating gives CASSFLAGGIYEQYF.

The chain recombines TRBV5-1 with TRBJ2-3, with 8 nucleotides matching TRBD2. The CDR3 consists of 15 residues. Germline V gene sequence: CDR1 SGHRS, CDR2 YFSETQ. V shed 2 bases and J 2 bases; nucleotides not matched to a gene: 4. CDR3 amino acids: CASSLQLAATDTQYF. The CDR3 bases are TGCGCCAGCAGCTTACAACTAGCGGCCACAGATACGCAGTATTTT.

The chain combines TRBV7-9 with TRBJ1-4, with a weak D call TRBD1 (6 bases). Trimming took 7 bases from V and 6 from J, leaving 18 bases between them. In germline, CDR1 is SEHNR, CDR2 FQNEAQ (reference sequence). The CDR3 contains 15 residues. The CDR3 protein is CASTSPAGADEKLFF. The CDR3 nucleotides read TGTGCCAGCACCAGTCCGGCGGGGGCAGATGAAAAACTGTTTTTT.

The V and J genes are TRBV11-3 and TRBJ2-7, with D perhaps matching TRBD2 (5 bases). Germline CDR1 reads SGHNT; CDR2 reads YENEEA. V was clipped by 3 bases and J by 3 bases, with 15 bases between them. The CDR3 extends over 15 amino acids. The CDR3 DNA sequence: TGTGCCAGCAGCTTTGATAGTGGAGGAGACTACGAGCAGTACTTC. It codes for CASSFDSGGDYEQYF.